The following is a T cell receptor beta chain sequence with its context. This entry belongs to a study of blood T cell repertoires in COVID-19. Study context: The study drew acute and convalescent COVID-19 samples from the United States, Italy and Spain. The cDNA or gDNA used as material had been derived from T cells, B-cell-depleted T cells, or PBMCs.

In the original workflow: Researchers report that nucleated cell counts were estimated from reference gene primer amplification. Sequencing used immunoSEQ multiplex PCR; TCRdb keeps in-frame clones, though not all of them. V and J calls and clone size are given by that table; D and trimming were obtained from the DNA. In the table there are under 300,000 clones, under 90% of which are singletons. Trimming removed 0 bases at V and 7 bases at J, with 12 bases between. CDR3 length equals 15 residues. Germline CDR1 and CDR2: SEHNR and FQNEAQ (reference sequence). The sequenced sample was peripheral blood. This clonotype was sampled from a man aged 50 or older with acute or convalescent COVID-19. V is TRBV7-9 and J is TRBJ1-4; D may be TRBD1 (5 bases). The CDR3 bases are TGTGCCAGCAGCTTAGCGCGGGGGTTCGGTGAAAAACTGTTTTTT. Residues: CASSLARGFGEKLFF.